These T cell receptor beta chains were read from a single sample in a study of cytomegalovirus exposure and HLA in healthy donors. The table came from immunoSEQ multiplex PCR; TCRdb's copy has only in-frame clones and leaves some out. The table has about 130,000 clones, around 83% seen once; the top ten hold 2.5% to 3.5%. The material sequenced was PBMCs. These TCRs come from a woman in her late teens or twenties in good health and CMV-seropositive. Each CDR3 is given with its conserved first and last residue. A D gene is named only where the DNA matches it firmly. A row's size may be missing; if present it is once, few, many or a size class.

>.|TRBJ1-5|TRBV12-5|TRBD1
TGTGCTAGTGGTTTGGCAGGGGGTCAGCCCCAGCATTTT
CASGLAGGQPQHF
>.|TRBJ1-2|TRBV7-9|TRBD1
TGTGCCAGCAGCCAGGACAGGTCTTCCTATGGCTACACCTTC
CASSQDRSSYGYTF
>once|TRBJ1-1|TRBV10-3|.
TGTGCCATACCGGGGAACACTGAAGCTTTCTTT
CAIPGNTEAFF
>few|TRBJ2-2|TRBV10-3|TRBD1
TGTGCCATCAGTACCAACACAGGGGGCATTAGGAACGCCGGGGAGCTGTTTTTT
CAISTNTGGIRNAGELFF
>few|TRBJ1-5|TRBV19|.
TGTGCCAGTAGTACTCCCGACAGTCCCTTCAATCAGCCCCAGCATTTT
CASSTPDSPFNQPQHF
>.|TRBJ1-2|TRBV4-2|.
TGTGCCAGCAGCCAAGAACCTTCTTTACAGGAGAGATATGGCTACACCTTC
CASSQEPSLQERYGYTF
>few|TRBJ1-2|TRBV12-5|.
TGTGCTAGTGGTTTGGTCTTTGGGCGCTACACCTTC
CASGLVFGRYTF
>.|TRBJ2-1|TRBV9|TRBD2
TGTGCCAGCAGCGAGACTAGCGGGGGTTACAATGAGCAGTTCTTC
CASSETSGGYNEQFF
>.|TRBJ2-7|TRBV13|.
TGTGCCAGCAGCTCGTCCGGAGACAGTGCCTACGAGCAGTACTTC
CASSSSGDSAYEQYF
>.|TRBJ2-5|TRBV4-2|TRBD2
TGTGCCAGCAGCCTCGTCAGCGGGGGGGCCGTGGAGACCCAGTACTTC
CASSLVSGGAVETQYF
>.|TRBJ1-4|TRBV15|TRBD1
TGTGCCACCAGCAGAGCCCGACTATCAAAGACAGGGACTAATGAAAAACTGTTTTTT
CATSRARLSKTGTNEKLFF
>once|TRBJ2-7|TRBV4-1|.
TGCGCCAGCAGCCAAGGGCTAGATCCTTACGAGCAGTACTTC
CASSQGLDPYEQYF
>.|TRBJ1-5|TRBV28|.
TGTGCCAGCAGTTTTTCAGGGAGGGATAGCAATCAGCCCCAGCATTTT
CASSFSGRDSNQPQHF
>.|TRBJ2-7|TRBV7-2|.
TGTGCCAGCAGCTTAGATACCAGGGGCTACGAGCAGTACTTC
CASSLDTRGYEQYF
>.|TRBJ1-1|TRBV2|TRBD1
TGTGCCAGCACCTGGGGACAGTCGGGGACTGAAGCTTTCTTT
CASTWGQSGTEAFF
>.|TRBJ2-5|TRBV14|TRBD1
TGTGCCAGCAGCCACCCGGGACAGGTAGACCAAGAGACCCAGTACTTC
CASSHPGQVDQETQYF
>once|TRBJ2-1|TRBV4-2|TRBD2
TGTGCCAGCAGCCAAGTAGCGGGGGTTTTTAATGAGCAGTTCTTC
CASSQVAGVFNEQFF
>.|TRBJ2-1|TRBV6-1|.
TGTGCCAGCGATGTAATAGCAACTGAGCAGTTCTTC
CASDVIATEQFF
>.|TRBJ2-1|TRBV5-6|TRBD2
TGTGCCAGCAGCTTGGAGGGACTAGCGGGTTATAATGAGCAGTTCTTC
CASSLEGLAGYNEQFF
>.|TRBJ1-6|TRBV6-1|.
TGTGCCAGCAGTGAAGAGGGGGACTATAATTCACCCCTCCACTTT
CASSEEGDYNSPLHF
>.|TRBJ2-5|TRBV2|.
TGTGCCAGACGCGGGGCCGTAGAGACCCAGTACTTC
CARRGAVETQYF
>.|TRBJ1-2|TRBV4-2|.
TGTGCCAGCAGCCACCCAGGGGATTGCGGCTACACCTTC
CASSHPGDCGYTF
>once|TRBJ2-5|TRBV11-2|TRBD1
TGTGCCAGCAGCCTCCCGGGACAGAGACAAGAGACCCAGTACTTC
CASSLPGQRQETQYF
>.|TRBJ1-6|TRBV5-1|TRBD1
TGCGCCAGCAGTTTGACAGGGGGCAATTCACCCCTCCACTTT
CASSLTGGNSPLHF
>once|TRBJ2-2|TRBV5-1|TRBD2
TGCGCCAGCAGCTTCACCCCCCTAGCGGTGAACACCGGGGAGCTGTTTTTT
CASSFTPLAVNTGELFF
>.|TRBJ1-1|TRBV23-1|TRBD1
TGCGCCAGCAGAGTAGTTACAGGGGCGAACACTGAAGCTTTCTTT
CASRVVTGANTEAFF
>.|TRBJ2-5|TRBV5-1|TRBD2
TGCGCCAGCAGCCACGGACTCCCCACTAGCGAAAAGACCCAGTACTTC
CASSHGLPTSEKTQYF
>.|TRBJ2-2|TRBV2|.
TGTGCCAGCCAGACCCTTGGGGCAGGAACCGGGGAGCTGTTTTTT
CASQTLGAGTGELFF
>.|TRBJ2-2|TRBV6-4|TRBD1
TGTGCCAGCAGTGTACAGGGGCCCCCGGGCACCGGGGAGCTGTTTTTT
CASSVQGPPGTGELFF
>.|TRBJ2-1|TRBV7-6|TRBD1
TGTGCCAGCAGCCTTGTATGGCAGGGGGTCAATGAGCAGTTCTTC
CASSLVWQGVNEQFF
>.|TRBJ1-1|TRBV6-6|.
TGTGCCAGCAGCAAGACAGAGAACACTGAAGCTTTCTTT
CASSKTENTEAFF
>.|TRBJ1-6|TRBV5-4|TRBD1
TGTGCCAGCACCATTTTGGGACAGTATAATTCACCCCTCCACTTT
CASTILGQYNSPLHF